These 25 T cell receptor beta chains share one sample of origin, sequenced in a study of T cell changes during pregnancy in multiple sclerosis. Sequencing was performed with immunoSEQ multiplex PCR; in TCRdb, only in-frame clones are kept and a portion is missing. The data show 30,000 to 35,000 clones, 85% to 90% seen once. Sequences were derived from CD8+ T cells from peripheral blood mononuclear cells, sampled in the third trimester of pregnancy. Receptors originate from a female donor with multiple sclerosis, enrolled in a pregnancy study.

The CDR3 here is CATSRDDPVLAGFYNEQFF. The DNA of the CDR3 is TGTGCCACCAGCAGAGATGACCCCGTACTAGCGGGGTTTTACAATGAGCAGTTCTTC. J is TRBJ2-1 and V is TRBV15, with 10 bases identical to TRBD2. The CDR3 contains 19 residues. Trimming took 0 bases from V and 4 from J; bases not matched to a gene: 12. Germline assignment: CDR1 LNHNV and CDR2 YYDKDF (reference sequence).

This chain joins TRBV5-5 and TRBJ1-4; D gene ambiguous. Trimming stripped 3 bases from V and 8 bases from J, with 14 bases between. The CDR3 runs to 14 residues. Germline-derived CDR1 and CDR2 are SGHKS and YYEKEE (reference sequence). The CDR3 region is CASSYGRGSEKLFF. CDR3 bases: TGTGCCAGCAGCTACGGCAGAGGGTCGGAAAAACTGTTTTTT.

The J gene is TRBJ2-3, the V gene TRBV25-1, with D perhaps matching TRBD2 (5 bases). Germline CDR1 is MGHDK and CDR2 is SYGVNS. V was pared by 4 bases and J by 5 bases, with 10 bases between. There are 13 residues in the CDR3. CDR3 loop: CASSGRGLDTQYF. DNA for the CDR3: TGTGCCAGCAGTGGCCGAGGGCTAGATACGCAGTATTTT.

This chain connects TRBV12-5 to TRBJ1-2; 10 positions match TRBD1. The CDR3 is 13 residues long. Trimming cost V 3 bases and J 6 bases; bases outside gene matches: 1. Germline V gene sequence: CDR1 LGHNT, CDR2 FRNRAP. CDR3 nucleotides: TGTGCTAGTGGTTTCGGGACAGGGGATGGCTACACCTTC. Amino acids: CASGFGTGDGYTF.

This clone was seen a few times. The chain combines TRBV5-1 with TRBJ2-1; 8 nucleotides line up with TRBD1. Germline V gene lookup returns CDR1 SGHRS and CDR2 YFSETQ. There are 11 residues in the CDR3. After removal of 7 bases from V and 15 bases from J, the junction contained 9 bases not matched to a gene. CDR3 DNA sequence: TGCGCCAGCCGTTCAGGGGGCCGTCGGTTCTTC. It yields the protein CASRSGGRRFF.

The chain couples TRBV11-2 to TRBJ1-4, with 7 bases that match TRBD1. CDR3 length: 16 amino acids. Germline CDR1 SGHAT, CDR2 FQNNGV. V shed 5 bases, J shed 4 bases, and the junction held 10 bases outside the gene matches. The CDR3 loop reads CASSRPGQTYNEKLFF. DNA for the CDR3: TGTGCCAGCAGCCGGCCGGGACAGACATATAATGAAAAACTGTTTTTT. The full variable domain, with the rest looked up from reference TRBV11-2 and TRBJ1-4, is EAGVAQSPRYKIIEKRQSVAFWCNPISGHATLYWYQQILGQGPKLLIQFQNNGVVDDSQLPKDRFSAERLKGVDSTLKIQPAKLEDSAVYLCASSRPGQTYNEKLFFGSGTQLSVL.

CDR3 in amino acids: CASSLVGGQVGYTF. The CDR3 DNA reads TGTGCCAGCAGCTTAGTTGGGGGACAGGTTGGCTACACCTTC. The chain recombines TRBV7-9 with TRBJ1-2; 8 bases map to TRBD1. CDR3 length: 14 residues. V lost 1 base, J lost 7 bases, and 5 bases stayed unmatched. The germline V gene encodes CDR1 SEHNR and CDR2 FQNEAQ (reference sequence).

The chain links TRBV27 to TRBJ1-2; 11 nucleotides agree with TRBD1. The CDR3 runs to 13 residues. V dropped 5 bases and J dropped 7; count of bases not matched to a gene: 3. Germline CDR1 MNHEY, CDR2 SMNVEV (reference sequence). CDR3 sequence (DNA): TGTGCCAGCAGTCCGGGACAGGGGGGTGGCTACACCTTC. This sequence encodes CASSPGQGGGYTF.

This chain uses TRBV2 with TRBJ2-7, with 7 bases that match TRBD1. Per the germline V gene, CDR1 is SNHLY and CDR2 is FYNNEI. V shed 6 bases and J 1 base; nucleotides not matched to a gene: 9. This CDR3 has 15 amino acids. CDR3 region: CASSHRDSLSYEQYF. The CDR3 coding sequence is TGTGCCAGCAGCCACCGGGACAGCCTGTCCTACGAGCAGTACTTC.

The chain couples TRBV27 to TRBJ2-3; D is undetermined. Looked up from germline, CDR1 is MNHEY and CDR2 is SMNVEV (reference sequence). Between the trimmed V and J ends, which lost 6 bases and 2 bases, there was a span of 9 bases. This CDR3 is 13 amino acids long. The CDR3 loop reads CASRGLSTDTQYF. In DNA, the CDR3 is TGTGCCAGCAGGGGCCTATCCACAGATACGCAGTATTTT.

In DNA form, the CDR3 reads TGTGCCAGCAGTGATAGTCGGCCAGGGTGGGACAATGAGCAGTTCTTC. Residues: CASSDSRPGWDNEQFF. The chain uses TRBV2 and TRBJ2-1, with TRBD1 as a possible D gene (5 bases). The CDR3 has 16 amino acids. Trimming removed 3 bases at V and 5 bases at J, with 17 bases between. The germline CDR1 and CDR2 sequences are SNHLY and FYNNEI.

V gene TRBV7-9 combines with J gene TRBJ1-2; D gene unclear. The V gene lost 5 bases and the J gene lost 7 bases, with 8 bases spanning the gap. CDR1 is SEHNR and CDR2 is FQNEAQ in the germline V gene (reference sequence). The CDR3 sequence is 11 residues long. DNA of the CDR3: TGTGCCAGCAGCGCCGCGGTTGGCTACACCTTC. Protein product: CASSAAVGYTF.

The chain has TRBV11-2 and TRBJ2-5; possible D gene TRBD2, 5 bases. This CDR3 has 17 residues. The V gene lost 4 bases and the J gene lost 1 base, with 19 bases spanning the gap. CDR1 and CDR2 from the germline V gene are SGHAT and FQNNGV. The CDR3 loop is CASSSVNLAGTQETQYF. The CDR3 nucleotides read TGTGCCAGCAGCTCAGTCAATCTAGCAGGAACCCAAGAGACCCAGTACTTC.

This chain uses TRBV6-5 with TRBJ2-7; the D gene is possibly TRBD1 (6 bases). The CDR3 extends over 15 amino acids. The germline V gene encodes CDR1 MNHEY and CDR2 SVGAGI. The ends were cut back, 0 bases at V and 0 bases at J, with 9 bases in the middle. This CDR3 is CASSYSGTFSYEQYF. The CDR3 DNA is TGTGCCAGCAGTTACTCTGGGACATTCTCCTACGAGCAGTACTTC.

The V call is TRBV4-1, the J call TRBJ1-2; D is uncertain. The CDR3 is made up of 14 amino acids. Per germline, CDR1 MGHRA and CDR2 YSYEKL. V lost 4 bases and J lost 5, with 14 bases in between. CDR3 DNA sequence: TGCGCCAGCAGCCCGCAGGTCACTCATTATGGCTACACCTTC. Protein: CASSPQVTHYGYTF.

The CDR3 sequence: CASSTGQGANNGYTF. The CDR3 DNA sequence: TGTGCCAGCAGCACCGGACAGGGGGCGAACAATGGCTACACCTTC. V and J are TRBV9 and TRBJ1-2; 11 bases are shared with TRBD1. Germline trimming cut 4 bases from V and 6 bases from J; bases unmatched to any gene: 8. Germline V gene data show CDR1 as SGDLS and CDR2 as YYNGEE. The CDR3 extends over 15 amino acids.

V and J are TRBV9 and TRBJ1-2, with 9 bases fitting TRBD1. V dropped 3 bases and J dropped 13; count of bases not matched to a gene: 10. The germline V gene has CDR1 SGDLS and CDR2 YYNGEE. The CDR3 totals 13 residues. The CDR3 reads CASSAITGGAGTF. CDR3 nucleotide sequence: TGTGCCAGCAGCGCCATAACAGGGGGCGCGGGCACCTTC.

This chain uses TRBV13 with TRBJ1-1; 8 bases are shared with TRBD1. Unmatched junction bases numbered 5, after V lost 4 bases and J lost 10 bases. CDR1 PRHDT and CDR2 FYEKMQ come from the germline V gene (reference sequence). CDR3 size: 12 residues. The CDR3 DNA reads TGTGCCAGCAGCTCACAGACAGGGGTAGCTTTCTTT. Translating gives CASSSQTGVAFF.

The chain employs TRBV9 and TRBJ1-6; tentative D call: TRBD1 (6 bases). Looked up from germline, CDR1 is SGDLS and CDR2 is YYNGEE. V gave up 6 bases and J gave up 5 bases, with 12 bases separating them. This CDR3 is built from 14 residues. The CDR3 nucleotides are TGTGCCAGCAACCCGACAGGACATAATTCACCCCTCCACTTT. Protein: CASNPTGHNSPLHF.

The chain joins TRBV27 to TRBJ1-1, with 7 bases fitting TRBD1. The J segment lost 2 bases and the V segment lost 3 bases, leaving 3 bases of the junction unmatched. The CDR3 consists of 14 residues. The germline gives CDR1 MNHEY, CDR2 SMNVEV (reference sequence). Written as DNA, the CDR3 is TGTGCCAGCAGTTTGGGGACAGCCAACACTGAAGCTTTCTTT. Residues: CASSLGTANTEAFF.

This clone was found a few times. This rearrangement joins TRBV6-5 to TRBJ2-1; possible D gene TRBD1, 5 bases. The V and J ends lost 0 bases and 5 bases respectively, with 5 bases between them. The CDR3 consists of 13 residues. Per the germline V gene, CDR1 is MNHEY and CDR2 is SVGAGI. CDR3 amino acids: CASSYSDNNEQFF. The CDR3, as DNA: TGTGCCAGCAGTTACTCGGACAACAATGAGCAGTTCTTC.

The CDR3 is CASSRGEGFYGYTF. DNA of the CDR3: TGTGCCAGCAGCAGAGGGGAGGGATTCTATGGCTACACCTTC. The chain couples TRBV9 to TRBJ1-2; a weak D match, TRBD1 (5 bases). CDR1 and CDR2 from the germline V gene are SGDLS and YYNGEE. V was shortened by 4 bases and J by 4 bases, with 14 bases between the two germline ends. The CDR3 runs 14 residues.

Worth noting for this clone: At the DNA level, this CDR3 is encoded by other sequences in the same sample as well. The V and J genes are TRBV6-4 and TRBJ2-3; 8 positions agree with TRBD2. The CDR3 contains 13 residues. J lost 3 bases, V lost 5 bases, and 1 base had no gene match. Germline values: CDR1 MRHNA, CDR2 SNTAGT. DNA of the CDR3: TGTGCCAGCAGTACTAGCGGAACAGATACGCAGTATTTT. Translation: CASSTSGTDTQYF.

The chain is built from TRBV9 and TRBJ2-7; perhaps TRBD2 as D (5 bases). The ends were cut back, 0 bases at V and 6 bases at J, with 16 bases in the middle. The CDR3 length is 15 residues. CDR1 SGDLS and CDR2 YYNGEE come from the germline V gene. CDR3 residues: CASSVDLADGAEQYF. CDR3 nucleotide sequence: TGTGCCAGCAGCGTAGACCTAGCAGATGGTGCCGAGCAGTACTTC.

The chain joins TRBV5-6 to TRBJ2-5; 9 bases map to TRBD1. Trimming cost V 4 bases and J 2 bases; bases outside gene matches: 6. The CDR3 runs 15 residues. The germline V gene encodes CDR1 SGHDT and CDR2 YYEEEE. CDR3 bases: TGTGCCAGCAGCCATGGACAGGGGCCTCAAGAGACCCAGTACTTC. Amino acid sequence: CASSHGQGPQETQYF.